The present TCR beta chain was sequenced within a study of early T cells in non-severe SARS-CoV-2 infection. MiXCR, applied by TCRdb to the 5' RACE reads, yields one record per CDR3 protein. The data show about 35,000 distinct CDR3 sequences, less than 6.5% seen once. This clonotype was found a few times. Germline-derived CDR1 and CDR2 are PRHDT and FYEKMQ (reference sequence). The ends were cut back, 0 bases at V and 1 base at J, with 4 bases in the middle. CDR3 length: 13 amino acids. The receptor was isolated from an adult who was a healthcare worker with PCR-confirmed SARS-CoV-2 infection or an uninfected control (not recorded which). The source was whole blood, collected at baseline. The chain is built from TRBV13 and TRBJ2-7; D not certain. The CDR3 loop reads CASSLGRSYEQYF. In DNA form, the CDR3 reads TGTGCCAGCAGCTTAGGGAGATCCTACGAGCAGTACTTC.